This T cell receptor beta chain was obtained from a study of T cells after yellow fever vaccination. General study findings and limits: Abundant clonotypes from the bulk population could contaminate FACS-sorted repertoires. Weaker in magnitude, the secondary response showed a faster peak on day 5 versus 15. Clonotypes appearing in both CD4 and CD8 compartments existed, and their share was small.

There are 14 residues in the CDR3. Trimming shortened V by 8 bases and J by 5 bases, and 18 bases separated the two germline ends. Making TCR cDNA involved 5'RACE template switching, which added UMIs and a universal primer site. TCRdb re-derived calls from the 5' RACE reads in MiXCR, one entry per CDR3 protein. The sample lists approximately 550,000 distinct CDR3 sequences; 15% to 20% were seen once. This clonotype was observed a handful of times. Its antigen is undetermined. The TCR originated in a young man who received the YFV17D yellow fever vaccine. The rearrangement links TRBV12-3 or TRBV12-4 to TRBJ2-5, with D tentatively TRBD2 (6 bases). The sequencing here drew on PBMCs, taken 15 days after the yellow fever booster vaccination. The CDR3 nucleotides are TGTGCCAGCGCCGGGGGTGGGGGTCGGGAGACCCAGTACTTC. Encoded protein: CASAGGGGRETQYF.